The 30 T cell receptor beta chains given below trace back to one sample, sequenced in a study of cytomegalovirus exposure and HLA in healthy donors. A multiplex PCR was run with 60 Vbeta primers and 13 Jbeta primers. The repertoire was sequenced with immunoSEQ multiplex PCR; TCRdb's copy has only in-frame clones and lacks some. The table records approximately 140,000 clones, around 65% of them present only once. Sequenced material: PBMCs. Receptors originate from a male donor in good health and CMV-seronegative.

This clone was detected a few times. This sequence joins TRBV21-1 and TRBJ2-7; the table's D gene call, TRBD2, was not cross checked with the DNA. TRBV21-1 is a listed pseudogene. The CDR3 sequence is 13 residues long. The CDR3 region has the DNA TGTGCCAGCGCACTAGCGGGGGCTGGAGAGCAGTACTTC. It codes for CASALAGAGEQYF.

This clone was counted a single time. The rearrangement uses TRBV18 and TRBJ1-1; the D is unclear. CDR3 length equals 13 residues. Germline V lookup: CDR1 KGHSH, CDR2 LQKENI. Trimming shortened V by 3 bases and J by 6 bases, and 11 bases separated the two germline ends. CDR3 sequence: CASSPGRNPEAFF. CDR3 nucleotide sequence: TGTGCCAGCTCACCCGGGAGAAACCCTGAAGCTTTCTTT.

This sequence joins TRBV6-5 and TRBJ1-4; TRBD1 might be the D (6 bases). Trimming removed 6 bases from V and 8 bases from J, with 19 bases in between. There are 15 residues in the CDR3. In germline, CDR1 is MNHEY, CDR2 SVGAGI. The CDR3 DNA reads TGTGCCAGCAGACCCCGACCAGGGGTTGGCGAAAAACTGTTTTTT. This codes for CASRPRPGVGEKLFF.

This chain joins TRBV4-3 and TRBJ1-1; D perhaps matches TRBD1 (6 bases). The CDR3 runs 16 residues. The V end was cut by 3 bases, the J end by 2 bases, with 16 bases between. Germline values: CDR1 LGHNA, CDR2 YSLEER. Written as DNA, the CDR3 is TGCGCCAGCAGCCAGGCGCCCGGGACACCCAACACTGAAGCTTTCTTT. Residues: CASSQAPGTPNTEAFF.

J is TRBJ2-7 and V is TRBV30; D is uncertain. Germline V gene data show CDR1 as GTSNPN and CDR2 as SVGIG (reference sequence). V lost 2 bases and J 0 bases, leaving 11 bases between the germline ends. CDR3 size: 14 residues. This CDR3 is CAWSIGTDSYEQYF. The DNA of the CDR3 is TGTGCCTGGAGTATTGGTACAGACTCCTACGAGCAGTACTTC.

The chain recombines TRBV27 with TRBJ1-3, with TRBD1 matching 10 bases. CDR1 MNHEY and CDR2 SMNVEV come from the germline V gene (reference sequence). J was trimmed by 3 bases and V by 3 bases; bases with no gene match: 2. The CDR3 runs 15 residues. CDR3 residues: CASSFGQGVGNTIYF. The DNA for the CDR3 is TGTGCCAGCAGTTTTGGACAGGGGGTTGGAAACACCATATATTTT.

The V call is TRBV9, the J call TRBJ2-5; 8 bases line up with TRBD2. The ends lost 3 bases at V and 5 bases at J; junction bases unmatched: 6. There are 14 residues in the CDR3. Per germline, CDR1 SGDLS and CDR2 YYNGEE. The CDR3 here is CASSAPGLEETQYF. The CDR3 DNA sequence: TGTGCCAGCAGCGCGCCGGGACTAGAGGAGACCCAGTACTTC.

The rearrangement joins TRBV15 to TRBJ1-2; TRBD1 matches 10 bases. This CDR3 contains 14 residues. V shed 0 bases, J shed 10 bases, and the junction held 5 bases outside the gene matches. Per the germline V gene, CDR1 is LNHNV and CDR2 is YYDKDF (reference sequence). The CDR3 sequence: CATSRDRDRGDYTF. The CDR3 DNA sequence: TGTGCCACCAGCAGAGATAGGGACAGGGGTGACTACACCTTC.

This clone was counted between two and nine times. The chain combines TRBV5-1 with TRBJ2-7; D remains unclear. The V end was cut by 1 base, the J end by 5 bases, with 10 bases between. There are 13 residues in the CDR3. Germline CDR1 and CDR2: SGHRS and YFSETQ. The CDR3 DNA follows: TGCGCCAGCAGCTTGCAGGTAACCGACGAGCAGTACTTC. This codes for CASSLQVTDEQYF.

The chain is built from TRBV14 and TRBJ1-2; the match to TRBD1 covers 8 bases. The germline V gene encodes CDR1 SGHDN and CDR2 FVKESK. CDR3 length: 16 amino acids. The ends lost 0 bases at V and 8 bases at J; junction bases unmatched: 11. The chain's CDR3 is CASSQDSAGGYRGYTF. For the CDR3, the DNA is TGTGCCAGCAGCCAAGATTCTGCAGGGGGCTACCGGGGCTACACCTTC. The complete variable domain, with remaining parts taken from reference TRBV14 and TRBJ1-2, reads EAGVTQFPSHSVIEKGQTVTLRCDPISGHDNLYWYRRVMGKEIKFLLHFVKESKQDESGMPNNRFLAERTGGTYSTLKVQPAELEDSGVYFCASSQDSAGGYRGYTFGSGTRLTVV.

The chain links TRBV5-8 to TRBJ2-6; possibly TRBD2 for D (5 bases). The ends were cut back, 4 bases at V and 3 bases at J, with 8 bases in the middle. The CDR3 is 14 amino acids. Germline V gives CDR1 SGHTS, CDR2 YDEGEE. The CDR3 region is CASSRRVGANVLTF. DNA of the CDR3: TGTGCCAGCAGCCGGCGGGTTGGGGCCAACGTCCTGACTTTC.

This clone was recorded only once. The chain joins TRBV7-2 to TRBJ1-5; D is uncertain. V shed 7 bases and J shed 0 bases, with 13 bases lying between them. The CDR3 sequence is 15 residues long. CDR1 and CDR2 from the germline V gene are SGHTA and FQGNSA. CDR3 DNA: TGTGCCAGCACCCTCTGGACTACTAGCAATCAGCCCCAGCATTTT. Its translation is CASTLWTTSNQPQHF. Combining the CDR3 with reference TRBV7-2 and TRBJ1-5 gives the whole variable domain GAGVSQSPSNKVTEKGKDVELRCDPISGHTALYWYRQSLGQGLEFLIYFQGNSAPDKSGLPSDRFSAERTGGSVSTLTIQRTQQEDSAVYLCASTLWTTSNQPQHFGDGTRLSIL.

This clone occurred once. This chain uses TRBV5-1 with TRBJ2-1, with 8 bases fitting TRBD2. The CDR3 has 16 amino acids. V shed 4 bases, J shed 0 bases, and the junction held 6 bases outside the gene matches. The germline CDR1 and CDR2 sequences are SGHRS and YFSETQ. CDR3 amino acids: CASSKQSGSSYNEQFF. For the CDR3, the DNA is TGCGCCAGCAGCAAACAAAGCGGGAGCTCCTACAATGAGCAGTTCTTC.

The V gene is TRBV7-9, the J gene TRBJ2-7; maybe TRBD1 (5 bases). Looked up from germline, CDR1 is SEHNR and CDR2 is FQNEAQ (reference sequence). Trimming left V 7 bases short and J 3 bases short, with 13 bases between. This CDR3 region has 13 residues. The CDR3 nucleotides read TGTGCCAGCACCCCTGGGGCGCACTACGAGCAGTACTTC. As protein: CASTPGAHYEQYF. The entire variable domain, with the rest obtained from reference TRBV7-9 and TRBJ2-7, is as follows: DTGVSQNPRHKITKRGQNVTFRCDPISEHNRLYWYRQTLGQGPEFLTYFQNEAQLEKSRLLSDRFSAERPKGSFSTLEIQRTEQGDSAMYLCASTPGAHYEQYFGPGTRLTVT.

The rearrangement joins TRBV28 to TRBJ1-1; 10 bases line up with TRBD1. The CDR3 length is 16 residues. Germline lookup yields CDR1 MDHEN and CDR2 SYDVKM. Trimming removed 8 bases from V and 6 bases from J; junction bases left unmatched: 15. The CDR3 DNA follows: TGTGCCAGCTGGGGCCGGGACAGGGGATTAAACCCTGAAGCTTTCTTT. It yields the protein CASWGRDRGLNPEAFF. The whole variable domain, filled in from reference TRBV28 and TRBJ1-1, reads DVKVTQSSRYLVKRTGEKVFLECVQDMDHENMFWYRQDPGLGLRLIYFSYDVKMKEKGDIPEGYSVSREKKERFSLILESASTNQTSMYLCASWGRDRGLNPEAFFGQGTRLTVV.

This sequence joins TRBV6-1 and TRBJ2-3; D gene uncertain. V was shortened by 4 bases and J by 3 bases, with 11 bases between the two germline ends. Germline CDR1 is MNHNS and CDR2 is SASEGT. The CDR3 has 14 amino acids. The CDR3, as DNA: TGTGCCAGCAGTGCCGCCGGAGAAACAGATACGCAGTATTTT. It specifies CASSAAGETDTQYF.

This clone was seen a handful of times. The genes are TRBV7-9 and TRBJ1-1, with D unclear. Per germline, CDR1 SEHNR and CDR2 FQNEAQ (reference sequence). This CDR3 is 12 amino acids long. The V end lost 3 bases, the J end lost 6 bases, and 8 bases lay between the germline ends. CDR3 loop: CASSFPPAEAFF. In DNA form, the CDR3 reads TGTGCCAGCAGCTTTCCGCCGGCTGAAGCTTTCTTT. The full variable domain, its missing parts supplied by reference TRBV7-9 and TRBJ1-1, is DTGVSQNPRHKITKRGQNVTFRCDPISEHNRLYWYRQTLGQGPEFLTYFQNEAQLEKSRLLSDRFSAERPKGSFSTLEIQRTEQGDSAMYLCASSFPPAEAFFGQGTRLTVV.

V is TRBV25-1 and J is TRBJ1-1; D possibly corresponds to TRBD1 (6 bases). CDR3 size: 15 residues. With 4 bases removed from V and 1 base from J, the gap between germline ends came to 13 bases. From germline, CDR1 is MGHDK and CDR2 SYGVNS. CDR3 amino acids: CASSGGEGENTEAFF. The CDR3 nucleotides read TGTGCCAGCAGTGGGGGGGAGGGGGAGAACACTGAAGCTTTCTTT.

The V and J genes are TRBV7-8 and TRBJ1-3; D not resolved. V was pared by 0 bases and J by 0 bases, with 9 bases between. The CDR3 has 16 residues. Germline-derived CDR1 and CDR2 are SGHVS and FQNEAQ. As DNA, the CDR3 is TGTGCCAGCAGCTTAGCCAGGTTGAGCTCTGGAAACACCATATATTTT. Its translation: CASSLARLSSGNTIYF.

This chain connects TRBV2 to TRBJ2-7; 7 bases align to TRBD1. This CDR3 spans 14 amino acids. V trimming: 3 bases; J trimming: 4 bases; junction bases outside the gene matches: 6. Germline lookup yields CDR1 SNHLY and CDR2 FYNNEI. This CDR3 reads CASSDDRVGYEQYF. DNA of the CDR3: TGTGCCAGCAGTGATGACAGGGTGGGGTACGAGCAGTACTTC.

CDR3 in amino acids: CASTAGAVSEAFF. In DNA, the CDR3 is TGTGCCAGCACGGCGGGGGCGGTGTCTGAAGCTTTCTTT. The chain has TRBV2 and TRBJ1-1; D is possibly TRBD1 (6 bases). With 7 bases removed from V and 6 bases from J, the gap between germline ends came to 15 bases. CDR1 and CDR2 from the germline V gene are SNHLY and FYNNEI. The CDR3 has 13 residues.

The V call is TRBV6-1, the J call TRBJ1-1; D call uncertain. V lost 8 bases to trimming and J lost 0 bases, with 13 bases between them. CDR3 size: 14 residues. Looked up from germline, CDR1 is MNHNS and CDR2 is SASEGT. The DNA for the CDR3 is TGTGCCAGCGGGAGTACGCAATTGAACACTGAAGCTTTCTTT. It translates to CASGSTQLNTEAFF.

This chain links TRBV5-5 with TRBJ1-1; 7 bases are shared with TRBD1. Germline CDR1 is SGHKS and CDR2 is YYEKEE (reference sequence). The ends lost 6 bases at V and 5 bases at J; junction bases unmatched: 16. CDR3 length: 16 residues. CDR3 DNA: TGTGCCAGCATATTTGGGGGGACAGCCCCTGATACTGAAGCTTTCTTT. The encoded protein is CASIFGGTAPDTEAFF.

The V call is TRBV27, the J call TRBJ2-3; 8 bases are a match to TRBD2. Germline V lookup: CDR1 MNHEY, CDR2 SMNVEV (reference sequence). The V gene end was trimmed by 3 bases and the J gene end by 2 bases; junction bases not matched to a gene: 4. CDR3 length equals 15 residues. The CDR3 spells CASSFVAGLTDTQYF. The CDR3 bases are TGTGCCAGCAGTTTTGTAGCGGGGCTCACAGATACGCAGTATTTT.

The chain couples TRBV4-3 to TRBJ1-3; D is possibly TRBD1 (5 bases). V lost 0 bases, J lost 1 base, and 13 bases lay in between. This CDR3 region has 17 residues. Germline CDR1 is LGHNA and CDR2 is YSLEER. The CDR3 here is CASSQDVSRVSGNTIYF. The DNA of the CDR3 is TGCGCCAGCAGCCAAGATGTATCCAGGGTTTCTGGAAACACCATATATTTT.

The rearrangement joins TRBV28 to TRBJ1-6; no clear D. Germline V gives CDR1 MDHEN, CDR2 SYDVKM. Trimming pared 8 bases from V and 11 bases from J, leaving 13 bases between. The length of the CDR3 is 12 residues. The CDR3 coding sequence is TGTGCCAGCCGAATCAGTTCCGCACCCCTCCACTTT. It codes for CASRISSAPLHF. The full variable domain, rest sourced from reference TRBV28 and TRBJ1-6, is DVKVTQSSRYLVKRTGEKVFLECVQDMDHENMFWYRQDPGLGLRLIYFSYDVKMKEKGDIPEGYSVSREKKERFSLILESASTNQTSMYLCASRISSAPLHFGNGTRLTVT.

The chain combines TRBV21-1 with TRBJ1-2; TRBD1 was called by the table and not checked on the DNA. TRBV21-1 is recorded as a pseudogene. CDR3 size: 15 residues. The CDR3 DNA reads TGTGCCAGCAGCAATTGGGACACTACTAACTATGGCTACACCTTC. This translates into CASSNWDTTNYGYTF.

This clone showed up just a few times. V gene TRBV7-7 combines with J gene TRBJ2-1, with TRBD2 identical over 10 bases. The J segment lost 3 bases and the V segment lost 3 bases, leaving 11 bases of the junction unmatched. Germline loops: CDR1 SSHAT, CDR2 FNYEAQ (reference sequence). There are 18 residues in the CDR3. The CDR3 is CASSFISGGDSYYNEQFF. In DNA form, the CDR3 reads TGTGCCAGCAGCTTTATCAGCGGGGGGGACTCTTACTACAATGAGCAGTTCTTC.

This clone was observed a few times. The chain has TRBV6-5 and TRBJ2-3; TRBD1 might be the D (6 bases). The germline CDR1 and CDR2 sequences are MNHEY and SVGAGI. CDR3 length equals 15 residues. Trimming cost V 1 base and J 6 bases, with 14 bases left between them. Written as DNA, the CDR3 is TGTGCCAGCAGTTACTTTGGGGGCGCAGGGGATACGCAGTATTTT. Its translation: CASSYFGGAGDTQYF.

This CDR3 is CASSQASAVNTEAFF. The CDR3, as DNA: TGTGCCAGCAGCCAAGCGTCGGCGGTGAACACTGAAGCTTTCTTT. This rearrangement joins TRBV4-2 to TRBJ1-1; D remains unclear. The length of the CDR3 is 15 residues. V lost 1 base and J 0 bases, leaving 9 bases between the germline ends. Germline V gives CDR1 LGHNA, CDR2 YNFKEQ.